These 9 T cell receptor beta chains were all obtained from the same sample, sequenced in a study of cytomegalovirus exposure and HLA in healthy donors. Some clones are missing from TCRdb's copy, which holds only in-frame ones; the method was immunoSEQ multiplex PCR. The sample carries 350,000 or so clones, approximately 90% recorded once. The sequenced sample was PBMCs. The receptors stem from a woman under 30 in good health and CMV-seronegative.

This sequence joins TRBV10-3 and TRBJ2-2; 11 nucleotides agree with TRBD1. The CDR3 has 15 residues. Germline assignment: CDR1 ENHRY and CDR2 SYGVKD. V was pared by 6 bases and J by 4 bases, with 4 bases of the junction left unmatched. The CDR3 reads CAIRTGTGGTGELFF. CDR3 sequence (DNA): TGTGCCATCAGAACCGGGACAGGGGGCACCGGGGAGCTGTTTTTT.

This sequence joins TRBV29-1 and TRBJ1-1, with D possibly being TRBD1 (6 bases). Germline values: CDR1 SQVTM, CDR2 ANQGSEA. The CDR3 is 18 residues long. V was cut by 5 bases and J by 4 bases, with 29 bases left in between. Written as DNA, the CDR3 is TGCAGCGTTCGGTCCCTGAGCAAGAAGGGACAAATAGGCACTGAAGCTTTCTTT. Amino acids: CSVRSLSKKGQIGTEAFF.

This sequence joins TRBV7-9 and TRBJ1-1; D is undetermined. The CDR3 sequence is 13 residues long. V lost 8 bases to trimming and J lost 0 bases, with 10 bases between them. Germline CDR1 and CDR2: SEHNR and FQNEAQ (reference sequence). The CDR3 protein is CASRTGLNTEAFF. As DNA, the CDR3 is TGTGCCAGCCGTACGGGGTTGAACACTGAAGCTTTCTTT.

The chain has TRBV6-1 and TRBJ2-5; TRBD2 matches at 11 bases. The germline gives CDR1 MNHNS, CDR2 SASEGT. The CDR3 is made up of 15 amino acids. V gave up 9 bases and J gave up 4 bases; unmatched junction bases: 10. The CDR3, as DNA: TGTGCCAGAAAACAGACTAGCGGGATTCGAGAGACCCAGTACTTC. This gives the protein CARKQTSGIRETQYF.

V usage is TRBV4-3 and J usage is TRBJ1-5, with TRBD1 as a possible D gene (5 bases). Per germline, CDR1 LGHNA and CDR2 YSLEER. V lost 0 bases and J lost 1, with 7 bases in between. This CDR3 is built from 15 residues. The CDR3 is CASSQDDSSNQPQHF. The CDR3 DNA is TGCGCCAGCAGCCAAGATGACAGCAGCAATCAGCCCCAGCATTTT.

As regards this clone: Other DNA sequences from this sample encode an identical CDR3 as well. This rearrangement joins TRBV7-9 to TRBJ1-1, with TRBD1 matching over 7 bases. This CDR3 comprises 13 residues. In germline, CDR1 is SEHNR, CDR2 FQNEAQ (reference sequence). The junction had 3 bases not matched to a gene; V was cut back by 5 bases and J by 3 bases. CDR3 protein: CASSLQGDTEAFF. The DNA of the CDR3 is TGTGCCAGCAGCCTGCAGGGGGACACTGAAGCTTTCTTT.

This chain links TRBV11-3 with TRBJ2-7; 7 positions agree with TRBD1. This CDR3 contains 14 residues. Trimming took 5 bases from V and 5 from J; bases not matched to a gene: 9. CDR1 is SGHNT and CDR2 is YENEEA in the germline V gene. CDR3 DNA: TGTGCCAGCAGCCGGCAGGGGGATTCCCACGAGCAGTACTTC. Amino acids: CASSRQGDSHEQYF. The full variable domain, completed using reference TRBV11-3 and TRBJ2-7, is EAGVVQSPRYKIIEKKQPVAFWCNPISGHNTLYWYLQNLGQGPELLIRYENEEAVDDSQLPKDRFSAERLKGVDSTLKIQPAELGDSAVYLCASSRQGDSHEQYFGPGTRLTVT.

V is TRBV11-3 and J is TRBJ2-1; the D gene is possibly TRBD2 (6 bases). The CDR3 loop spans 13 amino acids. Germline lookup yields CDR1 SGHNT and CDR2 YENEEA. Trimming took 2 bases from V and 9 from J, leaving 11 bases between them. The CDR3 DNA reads TGTGCCAGCAGCTTACAATCCGGGGGTGAGCAGTTCTTC. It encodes CASSLQSGGEQFF.

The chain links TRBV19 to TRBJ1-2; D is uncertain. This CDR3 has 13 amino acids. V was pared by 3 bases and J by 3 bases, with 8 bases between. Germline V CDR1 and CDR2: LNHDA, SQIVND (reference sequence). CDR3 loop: CASSIGSDYGYTF. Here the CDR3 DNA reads TGTGCCAGTAGTATCGGGTCAGACTATGGCTACACCTTC.